The sequence of this T cell receptor (beta chain) was determined in a study of blood T cell repertoires in COVID-19. Study background: Whether acute or convalescent, the COVID-19 samples came from the United States, Italy and Spain.

The CDR3 length is 16 residues. The V end lost 4 bases, the J end lost 0 bases, and 12 bases lay between the germline ends. CDR1 is SGHDN and CDR2 is FVKESK in the germline V gene. In the authors' workflow: Reference gene primer amplification gave nucleated cell count estimates. Method: immunoSEQ multiplex PCR; TCRdb's copy keeps in-frame clones and lacks some. The V and J calls and clone size come from that table; D and trimming were worked out from the DNA. The sample yields roughly 150,000 clones, approximately 79% seen once. The source is a man between 45 and 60 years old who had recovered from COVID-19. The specimen sequenced was PBMCs or T cells enriched from blood (not recorded which). The rearrangement uses TRBV14 and TRBJ1-4; D possibly corresponds to TRBD1 (6 bases). CDR3 coding DNA: TGTGCCAGCAGCCCTGGACAGCTAGCAACTAATGAAAAACTGTTTTTT. Residues: CASSPGQLATNEKLFF. Supplemented by reference TRBV14 and TRBJ1-4, the full variable domain reads EAGVTQFPSHSVIEKGQTVTLRCDPISGHDNLYWYRRVMGKEIKFLLHFVKESKQDESGMPNNRFLAERTGGTYSTLKVQPAELEDSGVYFCASSPGQLATNEKLFFGSGTQLSVL.